Following are 21 T cell receptor beta chains from one sample sequenced in a study of blood T cell repertoires in COVID-19. TCRdb's copy holds only in-frame clones and misses some; the assay was immunoSEQ multiplex PCR. The sample has 100,000 to 150,000 clones; 81% are singletons. Sequenced input: peripheral blood. Receptor source: a man younger than 40 with COVID-19, enrolled during active disease.

This chain uses TRBV7-9 with TRBJ1-1, with TRBD1 matching 7 bases. The length of the CDR3 is 14 residues. The V and J ends lost 1 base and 7 bases, in that order; junction bases with no gene match: 6. CDR1 is SEHNR and CDR2 is FQNEAQ in the germline V gene (reference sequence). In DNA form, the CDR3 reads TGTGCCAGCAGCTTAGGAGGGGGCGAGGTTGAAGCTTTCTTT. It is translated as CASSLGGGEVEAFF.

The chain links TRBV30 to TRBJ1-2; a possible D gene is TRBD1 (6 bases). This CDR3 has 13 residues. CDR1 is GTSNPN, CDR2 SVGIG, per germline (reference sequence). V dropped 2 bases and J dropped 9 bases, with 16 bases sitting between them. As DNA, the CDR3 is TGTGCCTGGAGTTCCCACAGGGCCAGTAGCTACACCTTC. Residues: CAWSSHRASSYTF.

There are a few counts of this clone. This chain uses TRBV19 with TRBJ1-5; TRBD1 aligns across 9 bases. V dropped 5 bases and J dropped 5; count of bases not matched to a gene: 1. From germline, CDR1 is LNHDA and CDR2 SQIVND (reference sequence). This CDR3 comprises 13 residues. The CDR3 DNA sequence: TGTGCCAGTAGTCGGACAGGGGATCAGCCCCAGCATTTT. It codes for CASSRTGDQPQHF. Drawing the rest from reference TRBV19 and TRBJ1-5, the complete variable domain is DGGITQSPKYLFRKEGQNVTLSCEQNLNHDAMYWYRQDPGQGLRLIYYSQIVNDFQKGDIAEGYSVSREKKESFPLTVTSAQKNPTAFYLCASSRTGDQPQHFGDGTRLSIL.

This chain joins TRBV7-6 and TRBJ2-1; 7 bases are shared with TRBD2. This CDR3 comprises 15 residues. The V and J ends lost 1 base and 7 bases, in that order; junction bases with no gene match: 7. Germline CDR1 and CDR2: SGHVS and FNYEAQ. The CDR3 DNA is TGTGCCAGCAGCTTAGGGGGGGGTCGGTCGAATGAGCAGTTCTTC. Protein: CASSLGGGRSNEQFF.

This chain uses TRBV4-3 with TRBJ2-3; 9 bases line up with TRBD2. Germline values: CDR1 LGHNA, CDR2 YSLEER. V dropped 1 base and J dropped 5; count of bases not matched to a gene: 10. The CDR3 has 17 amino acids. The CDR3 region has the DNA TGCGCCAGCAGCCAAGTATTAGCGGGGGACCTTAAAGATACGCAGTATTTT. Protein: CASSQVLAGDLKDTQYF.

V and J are TRBV4-1 and TRBJ2-7, with a possible D match to TRBD1 (5 bases). The CDR3 covers 16 residues. Germline-derived CDR1 and CDR2 are MGHRA and YSYEKL. V lost 1 base to trimming and J lost 1 base, with 14 bases between them. The CDR3 DNA sequence: TGCGCCAGCAGCCAAGGTTGGGCAGGGTTGTCCTACGAGCAGTACTTC. Its translation: CASSQGWAGLSYEQYF.

The genes are TRBV29-1 and TRBJ2-7, with 8 bases fitting TRBD1. Germline V gene sequence: CDR1 SQVTM, CDR2 ANQGSEA. The CDR3 consists of 12 residues. Here the CDR3 reads CSAGQGNYEQYF. In DNA form, the CDR3 reads TGCAGTGCAGGACAGGGAAACTACGAGCAGTACTTC.

The chain uses TRBV11-3 and TRBJ2-7, with 7 positions matching TRBD2. The CDR3 is 14 residues long. V was pared by 1 base and J by 2 bases, with 2 bases of the junction left unmatched. Germline V gene data show CDR1 as SGHNT and CDR2 as YENEEA. For the CDR3, the DNA is TGTGCCAGCAGCTTAGCAGGGAGGGCCTACGAGCAGTACTTC. It yields the protein CASSLAGRAYEQYF.

The sample holds a few counts of this clone. The gene calls are TRBV28 and TRBJ1-2; D ambiguous. Deletions cut 3 bases from V and 2 bases from J, with 7 bases between. The CDR3 contains 13 residues. Germline assignment: CDR1 MDHEN and CDR2 SYDVKM. This CDR3 is CASSFPGNYGYTF. CDR3 DNA sequence: TGTGCCAGCAGTTTTCCGGGGAACTATGGCTACACCTTC.

A word on this clone: The sample holds other DNA sequences that translate to the same CDR3. V gene TRBV7-3 combines with J gene TRBJ1-1; 8 positions match TRBD1. The trim removed 5 bases at V and 5 bases at J, leaving 7 bases unmatched. The CDR3 has 14 residues. CDR1 and CDR2 from the germline V gene are SGHTA and FQGTGA. CDR3 sequence (DNA): TGTGCCAGCAGCCCCGGACAGGGTGGGACTGAAGCTTTCTTT. Amino acids: CASSPGQGGTEAFF.

This chain connects TRBV29-1 to TRBJ2-1, with a weak D call TRBD2 (5 bases). V was cut by 3 bases and J by 6 bases, with 12 bases left in between. The CDR3 is 13 residues long. CDR1 is SQVTM, CDR2 ANQGSEA, per germline. The CDR3 DNA follows: TGCAGCGTTGACAGGACGGGGTCCAATGAGCAGTTCTTC. Its translation is CSVDRTGSNEQFF.

J is TRBJ1-1 and V is TRBV18, with no clear D. Germline-derived CDR1 and CDR2 are KGHSH and LQKENI. This CDR3 region has 14 residues. V lost 3 bases and J 0 bases, leaving 8 bases between the germline ends. CDR3 amino acids: CASSPPGMNTEAFF. CDR3 DNA: TGTGCCAGCTCACCCCCCGGGATGAACACTGAAGCTTTCTTT.

The V gene is TRBV5-4, the J gene TRBJ1-5; 9 nucleotides align to TRBD1. CDR1 and CDR2 (germline): SGHNT, YYREEE (reference sequence). This CDR3 contains 15 residues. V lost 5 bases to trimming and J lost 1 base; unmatched junction nucleotides: 4. CDR3 loop: CASSPDRGSNQPQHF. The CDR3 bases are TGTGCCAGCAGTCCCGACAGGGGGAGCAATCAGCCCCAGCATTTT.

This chain connects TRBV27 to TRBJ2-7, with 15 bases lining up with TRBD2. The germline V gene has CDR1 MNHEY and CDR2 SMNVEV (reference sequence). The CDR3 covers 22 residues. Trimming cost V 6 bases and J 0 bases; bases outside gene matches: 21. Here the CDR3 reads CASSPEGWRRTSGRARSYEQYF. CDR3 nucleotide sequence: TGTGCCAGCAGCCCCGAAGGTTGGCGGAGGACTAGCGGGAGGGCCCGCTCCTACGAGCAGTACTTC.

The chain links TRBV30 to TRBJ2-5; the match to TRBD1 covers 10 bases. The CDR3 runs to 13 residues. Germline trimming cut 4 bases from V and 14 bases from J; bases unmatched to any gene: 13. Germline-derived CDR1 and CDR2 are GTSNPN and SVGIG (reference sequence). The CDR3 loop is CAWTGPSRDRGYF. The CDR3 nucleotides read TGTGCCTGGACTGGACCGTCCCGGGACAGGGGTTACTTC.

Points on this clone: This sample includes further DNA sequences coding for the same CDR3. The chain uses TRBV5-1 and TRBJ2-7; the match to TRBD1 covers 7 bases. Germline values: CDR1 SGHRS, CDR2 YFSETQ. V was pared by 1 base and J by 4 bases, with 2 bases of the junction left unmatched. The CDR3 consists of 13 residues. The CDR3 DNA is TGCGCCAGCAGCTTGACAGGGGTTTACGAGCAGTACTTC. This translates into CASSLTGVYEQYF.

The V and J genes are TRBV4-2 and TRBJ2-5; 8 nucleotides line up with TRBD2. Germline V gives CDR1 LGHNA, CDR2 YNFKEQ. The CDR3 is 15 amino acids. With 0 bases clipped from V and 0 bases from J, the junction kept 0 bases outside the gene matches. For the CDR3, the DNA is TGTGCCAGCAGCCAAGAGCGGGGGGACCAAGAGACCCAGTACTTC. Its protein product is CASSQERGDQETQYF.

V is TRBV4-3 and J is TRBJ2-2, with a tentative D call TRBD2 (6 bases). In germline, CDR1 is LGHNA, CDR2 YSLEER. The CDR3 contains 17 residues. V dropped 1 base and J dropped 0 bases, with 12 bases sitting between them. Written as DNA, the CDR3 is TGCGCCAGCAGCCAAGGGGGGGACCGAGCGAACACCGGGGAGCTGTTTTTT. This sequence encodes CASSQGGDRANTGELFF.

The chain uses TRBV18 and TRBJ1-2; D unresolved. V lost 1 base and J 7 bases, leaving 10 bases between the germline ends. The length of the CDR3 is 13 residues. CDR1 is KGHSH and CDR2 is LQKENI in the germline V gene. The CDR3 coding sequence is TGTGCCAGCTCACCACAGCAGGATGCTGGCTACACCTTC. Translating gives CASSPQQDAGYTF.

This rearrangement joins TRBV7-2 to TRBJ1-5; D is uncertain. Germline CDR1 and CDR2: SGHTA and FQGNSA. CDR3 length: 15 residues. Trimming took 7 bases from V and 0 from J, leaving 13 bases between them. The CDR3 region has the DNA TGTGCCAGCATCGAACCCAGACATAGCAATCAGCCCCAGCATTTT. It is translated as CASIEPRHSNQPQHF.

The CDR3 region has the DNA TGCGCCAGCAGCCAAGATCGGACTAGCGGGGGGTCGAACACCGGGGAGCTGTTTTTT. Translated: CASSQDRTSGGSNTGELFF. The gene calls are TRBV4-1 and TRBJ2-2; 14 bases map to TRBD2. Per germline, CDR1 MGHRA and CDR2 YSYEKL. The V segment lost 0 bases and the J segment 0 bases; nucleotides outside the gene matches: 3. The CDR3 has 19 amino acids.